Shown below are 21 T cell receptor beta chains from a single sample sequenced in a study of cytomegalovirus exposure and HLA in healthy donors. Use of 60 Vbeta and 13 Jbeta primers characterized the PCR. The table came from immunoSEQ multiplex PCR; TCRdb's copy has only in-frame clones and leaves some out. Here the sample spans fewer than 200,000 clones, around 80% being singletons. Sequences were obtained from PBMCs. These receptors all come from a human donor in good health.

The chain links TRBV7-2 to TRBJ1-2; D is uncertain. This CDR3 has 15 residues. The V end lost 0 bases, the J end lost 4 bases, and 12 bases lay between the germline ends. CDR1 and CDR2 (germline): SGHTA, FQGNSA. CDR3 amino acids: CASSLAGSGFYGYTF. The DNA for the CDR3 is TGTGCCAGCAGCTTAGCGGGCAGCGGATTCTATGGCTACACCTTC. Full variable domain (missing parts from reference TRBV7-2 and TRBJ1-2): GAGVSQSPSNKVTEKGKDVELRCDPISGHTALYWYRQSLGQGLEFLIYFQGNSAPDKSGLPSDRFSAERTGGSVSTLTIQRTQQEDSAVYLCASSLAGSGFYGYTFGSGTRLTVV.

This sequence joins TRBV7-9 and TRBJ2-7, with a possible D match to TRBD1 (6 bases). CDR1 is SEHNR and CDR2 is FQNEAQ in the germline V gene (reference sequence). This CDR3 spans 14 amino acids. The V and J ends lost 5 bases and 6 bases respectively, with 17 bases between them. CDR3 in DNA: TGTGCCAGCAGCCATTCTGGCCAGGGGCCCGAGCAGTACTTC. It translates to CASSHSGQGPEQYF.

This chain joins TRBV19 and TRBJ1-3; 8 nucleotides match TRBD1. Germline values: CDR1 LNHDA, CDR2 SQIVND (reference sequence). Trimming at V came to 3 bases and at J to 4 bases, leaving 5 bases not matched to a gene. The CDR3 loop spans 15 amino acids. CDR3 region: CASSIRQGTGNTIYF. The CDR3 nucleotides read TGTGCCAGTAGTATCAGACAGGGGACCGGAAACACCATATATTTT.

The V and J genes are TRBV4-1 and TRBJ1-2, with 8 nucleotides matching TRBD1. Germline CDR1 reads MGHRA; CDR2 reads YSYEKL. Trimming removed 0 bases from V and 3 bases from J; junction bases left unmatched: 3. This CDR3 is built from 15 residues. DNA for the CDR3: TGCGCCAGCAGCCAAGATGCGACAGGGGACTATGGCTACACCTTC. Translation: CASSQDATGDYGYTF.

The chain is built from TRBV9 and TRBJ2-7; 16 bases fit TRBD2. Germline CDR1 reads SGDLS; CDR2 reads YYNGEE. The V segment lost 3 bases and the J segment 5 bases; nucleotides outside the gene matches: 11. CDR3 length: 18 amino acids. The CDR3 coding sequence is TGTGCCAGCAGCGCGGGACTAGCGGGGGGGCTTTTATTCGACGAGCAGTACTTC. Translated: CASSAGLAGGLLFDEQYF.

The chain combines TRBV9 with TRBJ2-1; 7 nucleotides line up with TRBD2. This CDR3 region has 15 residues. Trimming at V came to 2 bases and at J to 10 bases, leaving 12 bases not matched to a gene. Germline CDR1 SGDLS, CDR2 YYNGEE. Here the CDR3 DNA reads TGTGCCAGCAGCGTTGTAGCTAGCGGAATCAAGGAGCAGTTCTTC. This encodes CASSVVASGIKEQFF. The variable domain in full, completed from reference TRBV9 and TRBJ2-1, reads DSGVTQTPKHLITATGQRVTLRCSPRSGDLSVYWYQQSLDQGLQFLIQYYNGEERAKGNILERFSAQQFPDLHSELNLSSLELGDSALYFCASSVVASGIKEQFFGPGTRLTVL.

The rearrangement links TRBV7-9 to TRBJ2-1, with D perhaps TRBD1 (7 bases). Looked up from germline, CDR1 is SEHNR and CDR2 is FQNEAQ (reference sequence). The ends were cut back, 6 bases at V and 0 bases at J, with 15 bases in the middle. The length of the CDR3 is 16 residues. CDR3 DNA sequence: TGTGCCAGCAGATCTAGGAGGGGGCACTCCTACAATGAGCAGTTCTTC. It encodes CASRSRRGHSYNEQFF.

The V and J genes are TRBV5-6 and TRBJ2-7, with 7 bases identical to TRBD1. The CDR3 loop spans 13 amino acids. From germline, CDR1 is SGHDT and CDR2 YYEEEE. Trimming cost V 4 bases and J 3 bases; bases outside gene matches: 4. The CDR3 nucleotides read TGTGCCAGCAGCCAGGACAGGATCTACGAGCAGTACTTC. It specifies CASSQDRIYEQYF.

This clone was seen a handful of times. V usage is TRBV6-5 and J usage is TRBJ2-3; 12 positions match TRBD2. Trimming at V came to 5 bases and at J to 10 bases, leaving 4 bases not matched to a gene. Germline V lookup: CDR1 MNHEY, CDR2 SVGAGI. The CDR3 is 13 residues long. DNA for the CDR3: TGTGCCAGCAGTCGACTAGCGGGGGTACCGCAGTATTTT. Its translation is CASSRLAGVPQYF.

V and J are TRBV5-5 and TRBJ1-2, with a possible D match to TRBD1 (5 bases). Germline V gene data show CDR1 as SGHKS and CDR2 as YYEKEE (reference sequence). Trimming cost V 4 bases and J 0 bases, with 13 bases left between them. The CDR3 extends over 15 amino acids. In DNA form, the CDR3 reads TGTGCCAGCAGCATAGGGACGGGAGCTAACTATGGCTACACCTTC. Translating gives CASSIGTGANYGYTF.

This rearrangement joins TRBV2 to TRBJ2-5; TRBD1 aligns across 9 bases. This CDR3 has 17 amino acids. The junction had 12 bases not matched to a gene; V was cut back by 2 bases and J by 5 bases. Germline CDR1 reads SNHLY; CDR2 reads FYNNEI. In DNA form, the CDR3 reads TGTGCCAGCAGTGAATTAGGGACAGGGCCCTCCGCGGAGACCCAGTACTTC. Protein sequence: CASSELGTGPSAETQYF.

The genes are TRBV5-6 and TRBJ2-1; TRBD1 agrees at 9 bases. V was clipped by 3 bases and J by 0 bases; unmatched bases: 7. Looked up from germline, CDR1 is SGHDT and CDR2 is YYEEEE. This CDR3 spans 17 amino acids. CDR3 amino acids: CASSSSGTGSSYNEQFF. The CDR3 DNA reads TGTGCCAGCAGCTCCTCGGGGACAGGGAGCTCCTACAATGAGCAGTTCTTC. Variable domain in full (rest from reference TRBV5-6 and TRBJ2-1): DAGVTQSPTHLIKTRGQQVTLRCSPKSGHDTVSWYQQALGQGPQFIFQYYEEEERQRGNFPDRFSGHQFPNYSSELNVNALLLGDSALYLCASSSSGTGSSYNEQFFGPGTRLTVL.

The rearrangement uses TRBV21-1 and TRBJ2-5; TRBD2, as called in the table, went unchecked against the DNA. TRBV21-1 is shown as a pseudogene. The CDR3 covers 14 residues. In nucleotides, the CDR3 is TGTGCCAGCGAGGGGCGGGGGGGCCAAGAGACCCAGTACTTC. This codes for CASEGRGGQETQYF.

The chain combines TRBV4-1 with TRBJ1-2; D gene uncertain. Germline CDR1 is MGHRA and CDR2 is YSYEKL. The ends were cut back, 8 bases at V and 5 bases at J, with 12 bases in the middle. The CDR3 spans 12 residues. The CDR3 nucleotides are TGCGCCAGCTGGACTGCCCAGTATGGCTACACCTTC. It specifies CASWTAQYGYTF.

This clone was counted once. The chain has TRBV27 and TRBJ2-1, with 8 bases matching TRBD2. V shed 11 bases and J 8 bases; nucleotides not matched to a gene: 5. This CDR3 is 11 amino acids long. Germline V gene data show CDR1 as MNHEY and CDR2 as SMNVEV (reference sequence). CDR3 residues: CASHSGDEQFF. DNA for the CDR3: TGTGCCTCCCATAGCGGGGATGAGCAGTTCTTC.

The rearrangement links TRBV27 to TRBJ2-7, with D perhaps matching TRBD2 (6 bases). Trimming shortened V by 2 bases and J by 1 base, and 15 bases separated the two germline ends. CDR3 length: 16 residues. Germline CDR1 is MNHEY and CDR2 is SMNVEV (reference sequence). The CDR3 DNA reads as TGTGCCAGCAGTTTACTCCGGGACTCACGTTCCTACGAGCAGTACTTC. It is translated as CASSLLRDSRSYEQYF.

V and J are TRBV21-1 and TRBJ2-6; the table's D gene call, TRBD1, was not cross checked with the DNA. TRBV21-1 is shown as a pseudogene. The CDR3 covers 20 residues. The CDR3 protein is CASSKTGQNRAGSGANVLTF. For the CDR3, the DNA is TGTGCCAGCAGCAAGACGGGCCAGAACAGGGCCGGCTCTGGGGCCAACGTCCTGACTTTC.

This clone was detected a few times. The chain combines TRBV4-2 with TRBJ2-3, with 11 bases that match TRBD2. The ends lost 0 bases at V and 2 bases at J; junction bases unmatched: 7. The CDR3 has 18 residues. Germline CDR1 LGHNA, CDR2 YNFKEQ. The CDR3 region is CASSQEIRLAGYTDTQYF. CDR3 sequence (DNA): TGTGCCAGCAGCCAAGAAATCCGACTAGCGGGGTACACAGATACGCAGTATTTT.

The chain has TRBV10-3 and TRBJ2-3; 10 bases fit TRBD2. With 5 bases clipped from V and 6 bases from J, the junction kept 14 bases outside the gene matches. The CDR3 has 17 residues. The germline V gene encodes CDR1 ENHRY and CDR2 SYGVKD. The CDR3, as DNA: TGTGCCATCAGTCGTCTAGCGGGGGCCGCGGACGAGGATACGCAGTATTTT. Protein product: CAISRLAGAADEDTQYF.

The V call is TRBV7-7, the J call TRBJ2-5; 9 positions match TRBD2. CDR1 and CDR2 from the germline V gene are SSHAT and FNYEAQ (reference sequence). This CDR3 is built from 17 residues. For the CDR3, the DNA is TGTGCGTTAGGGGGGAACGCGTTAGCGGGGGCGGCAGAGACCCAGTACTTC. Translating it yields CALGGNALAGAAETQYF.

This sequence joins TRBV9 and TRBJ2-1; 11 bases agree with TRBD1. The CDR3 covers 14 residues. The ends lost 4 bases at V and 8 bases at J; junction bases unmatched: 5. The germline gives CDR1 SGDLS, CDR2 YYNGEE. The CDR3 DNA reads as TGTGCCAGCAGCACCCGGACAGGGGGCTATGAGCAGTTCTTC. Its translation: CASSTRTGGYEQFF.